Each of the 4 T cell receptor beta chains below was sequenced from the same sample in a study of tumor and adjacent non-tumor tissue in lung cancer. The template was RNA from unsorted bulk tissue. TCRbeta libraries were built with three rounds of nested PCR, modified from ARM-PCR. One entry per CDR3 protein, called by TCRdb with MiXCR from the multiplex PCR reads. Among 55,000 to 75,000 distinct CDR3 sequences listed, about 60% were seen once. Sequencing was performed on lung tumor tissue. The origin of the receptors is a man between 50 and 59 years old with non-small cell lung cancer.

This clonotype has only a few counts. This chain connects TRBV28 to TRBJ1-6; D unresolved. Germline CDR1 is MDHEN and CDR2 is SYDVKM. This CDR3 region has 15 residues. V lost 6 bases to trimming and J lost 5 bases, with 14 bases between them. CDR3 DNA: TGTGCCAGCAGCCAGTGGGAGAGGGATAATTCACCCCTCCACTTT. Translation: CASSQWERDNSPLHF.

As regards this clonotype: A much more abundant neighbour one base away suggests this may be a read error. The CDR3 DNA follows: TGTGCCCGCAGTTTTGGAGACACCTCCTACGAGCAGTACTTC. This codes for CARSFGDTSYEQYF. V is TRBV28 and J is TRBJ2-7; D unresolved. Germline V gene data show CDR1 as MDHEN and CDR2 as SYDVKM. The CDR3 has 14 amino acids.

On this clonotype: Possible read error: a much larger clone is one base away. The V and J genes are TRBV12-3 or TRBV12-4 and TRBJ1-4; D not resolved. The CDR3 covers 12 residues. CDR3 nucleotides: TGTACCAGCAGTTTAGCAAGGGAAAAACTGTTTTTT. Residues: CTSSLAREKLFF.

This clonotype is a singleton in its sample. V gene TRBV4-2 combines with J gene TRBJ2-1, with 10 bases aligning to TRBD2. Germline CDR1 reads LGHNA; CDR2 reads YNFKEQ. J gave up 3 bases and V 6 bases, and 5 bases lay outside the gene matches. This CDR3 is built from 15 residues. The CDR3, as DNA: TGTGCCAGCAGTCATGGACTAGCGGACTACAATGAGCAGTTCTTC. Amino acids: CASSHGLADYNEQFF.